One T cell receptor (beta chain) is described in this entry. This clonotype was picked up a small number of times. Its recognized antigen is unknown. Base qualities are not provided; no much larger clone lies one nucleotide away. These data come from a study of T cells in Graves' hyperthyroidism and ophthalmopathy (dated 2019 in TCRdb). Turning to the overall study: Peripheral blood samples were taken at initial diagnosis, before any treatment was given. To identify distinguishing TCR V-J signatures, a discovery cohort of 90 to 100 patients was used, comprising approximately 40 with Graves' ophthalmopathy and about 59 with stable Graves' hyperthyroidism. An independent validation cohort of some 18 hyperthyroidism patients and more than 15 patients who later progressed to ophthalmopathy tested prospective prediction of ophthalmopathy. For training and testing, the 100 or so patients in the discovery cohort were randomly divided in a 7:3 ratio. Thyroid tissue and blood T-cell repertoires from roughly six Graves' hyperthyroidism patients were also compared in the study. Once sampling was done, hyperthyroidism patients were given methimazole at a starting dose of 30 mg daily, whereas ophthalmopathy patients were given high-dose intravenous methylprednisolone. TCR Vbeta CDR3 sequencing of approximately 140 peripheral blood samples (roughly 43 ophthalmopathy, about 80 hyperthyroidism and some 17 progressor patients) is reported in the paper. The paper's findings and limits, for the study overall: A 13 V-J signature model separated ophthalmopathy from stable hyperthyroidism, with just over 85% sensitivity and 81% to 83% specificity in cross-validation and 80%/75% in testing. Sample size was not statistically predetermined, and blinding of investigators to group allocation was not performed. Most expanded thyroid clonotypes (frequency above 0.001) were also detected in blood, a finding suggesting that blood repertoires may reflect thyroid immune responses. During validation, the model predicted progression to ophthalmopathy a median of about 5.9 months ahead of onset, with around 71% sensitivity and more than 72% specificity.

A patient counted as having stable Graves' hyperthyroidism if no progression to ophthalmopathy occurred over 18 months of follow-up. The hyperthyroidism patients were between 18 and 65 years old and newly diagnosed, with a disease duration of less than 2 months. Exclusion was applied to patients with uncontrolled infections, other autoimmune diseases, pregnancy or lactation. Diagnoses were established on the basis of clinical symptoms, serum thyroxine and TRAb, thyroid ultrasound, and orbital computed tomography. Ficoll-Paque density gradient centrifugation was used to isolate PBMCs from about 9.4 ml of fresh peripheral blood. Total RNA was extracted using Trizol reagent, and RNA quality was assessed on an Agilent 2100 Bioanalyzer. TCR beta CDR3 regions were amplified from RNA transcripts. For the first round of RT-PCR on the TCR CDR3, the HTBI primer set was used together with the Qiagen OneStep RT-PCR kit. A second multiplex PCR round built the libraries, followed by size selection and purification. Libraries were sequenced paired-end with 100 bp reads on an Illumina HiSeq2000. The authors' pipeline ran thus. SOAPnuke was used to process the raw data, removing reads that contained adapters or uncalled bases, had a mean Phred below 15, or lacked an exact match to the constant primer or identifier. COPE v1.2.5 was used to merge high-quality paired reads, and clonotypes were defined as unique nucleotide sequences. Clonotypes were aligned to IMGT TRBV, TRBD and TRBJ reference segments using MiTCR v1.1. The analysis was restricted to V-J combinations with a frequency above 0.0001, which together covered about 99% of the repertoires. The TCS score was defined as F50 (clonal expansion) divided by E x V (chaos), with BLOSUM62-based TCRdist calculated between CDR3 peptides within each V-J. Welch's t-statistics and random forest reduced several hundred V-J features to 13, which were used in a naive Bayes classifier (R e1071). Using fastp trimming at Q25 and MiXCR clonotype assembly, TCRdb reanalyzed the public sequencing data and kept in-frame beta chains. Each entry is one CDR3 protein sequence, shown with its most common DNA and genes. The V and J calls were determined by TCRdb, not by the authors. For this sample the table gives approximately 410,000 distinct CDR3 sequences, of which roughly 13% were detected only once. The ten most abundant clones make up 4% to 6.5% of the sample.

V is reduced by 0 bases and J by 0 bases, leaving a spacing of 12 bases between them. The CDR3 runs 16 amino acids, cysteine and phenylalanine included. Only CDR3 DNA remains: 48 bases, in frame from the first base. The germline V gene sets CDR1 to LGHNA and CDR2 to YNFKEQ. The origin of this receptor is a woman aged 18 to 35 with Graves' hyperthyroidism. Source material: blood. Recombination joined TRBV4-2 with TRBJ2-7, with the D gene possibly TRBD1 or TRBD2, each one fitting 6 bases. The base sequence is TGTGCCAGCAGCCAAGATCTAGGGGGGCCCTCCTACGAGCAGTACTTC. Its protein product is CASSQDLGGPSYEQYF.